Below, one TCR beta chain is given with its context. In its sample, this clonotype was seen a few times. The antigen it recognizes is unknown. No base-level quality is on record; no much larger clone is a single base apart. The sample originates from a study of spatial heterogeneity in lung cancer (dated by TCRdb to the late 2010s). With regard to the full study: Donors were 70 or so patients with early-stage, untreated non-small cell lung cancer from the lung TRACERx cohort. Follow-up PBMC samples were sequenced whenever the samples were available, and the median time to follow-up was two to three years after resection. Beta-chain transcripts were consistently detected in greater numbers than alpha-chain transcripts, which likely reflects a higher abundance of beta-chain transcripts. In the raw uncorrected reads, each unique combination of TCR and UMI appeared on average more than ten times. The study quantitatively compared TCR alpha and beta repertoires across multiple tumor regions, matched nontumor lung and blood in non-small cell lung cancer. The study linked features of the TCR repertoire to counts of nonsynonymous mutations, which were determined by whole-exome sequencing of tumor tissue. Both alpha and beta chains were TCR-sequenced in 200 to 250 tumor regions, fewer than 80 matched nontumor lung samples and roughly 50 PBMC samples obtained at surgery.

Study-level results and caveats: Comparisons of baseline and follow-up blood repertoires included only 14 to 15 patients. Additional single-cell paired TCR alpha and beta sequencing was considered necessary to confirm, at a functional level, the hypothesis that regional TCRs recognize regional mutations. Ubiquitous expanded tumor TCRs were found in blood more often at tumor resection than at routine follow-up.

There are 12 amino acids in the CDR3, from cysteine to phenylalanine inclusive. Only CDR3 DNA is held: 36 bases, read in frame from base 1. The V end loses 5 bases and the J end loses 9 bases, and a stretch of 11 bases separates them. From the germline V gene, CDR1 is MNHEY and CDR2 is SVGAGI. Preparation of the library involved 5' RACE. Reads for this sample came from a NextSeq 500. In the TCR library protocol, a unique molecular identifier was attached to each TCR cDNA molecule so that PCR and sequencing errors could be corrected. In the paper's pipeline: TCR identification, UMI-based error correction and CDR3 extraction were all carried out with Decombinator tools. Expanded TCRs were defined as those above a frequency of 2 per 1,000, corresponding to the top 1% of the tumor frequency distribution. Renyi diversity was calculated using the R vegan package after each repertoire was subsampled 100 times to 5,000 TCRs. CDR3 similarity networks were built from amino acid triplet string-kernel similarity, with CDR3s being connected when pairwise similarity was above 0.82. TCRdb trimmed public reads at Q25 via fastp, called clones via MiXCR and kept in-frame beta chains. A single entry per CDR3 protein holds the most common genes and DNA from its merged rows. None of the V and J calls come from the authors' own analysis; TCRdb made them. For this sample the table gives 100,000 to 120,000 distinct CDR3 sequences, of which roughly 10% were detected only once. In total, the top ten clones hold 20% to 25% of the sample.

The meaning of the sample's time point label: blood at routine non-recurrence follow-up after resection. Whole RNA extracted from tumor and nontumor lung tissue, or from cryopreserved PBMC samples, was used for TCR sequencing without cell sorting. Patients were selected for TCR sequencing only if sufficient RNA was available from at least two tumor regions. This specimen was PBMCs, taken at follow-up. The sequence is built from TRBV6-5 and TRBJ2-1, and TRBD2 may be the D gene, going by 6 matching bases. This receptor was identified in a female donor with early-stage non-small cell lung cancer. CDR3 reads: CASSGDWAEQFF. The DNA sequence reads TGTGCCAGCAGTGGGGACTGGGCTGAGCAGTTCTTC.